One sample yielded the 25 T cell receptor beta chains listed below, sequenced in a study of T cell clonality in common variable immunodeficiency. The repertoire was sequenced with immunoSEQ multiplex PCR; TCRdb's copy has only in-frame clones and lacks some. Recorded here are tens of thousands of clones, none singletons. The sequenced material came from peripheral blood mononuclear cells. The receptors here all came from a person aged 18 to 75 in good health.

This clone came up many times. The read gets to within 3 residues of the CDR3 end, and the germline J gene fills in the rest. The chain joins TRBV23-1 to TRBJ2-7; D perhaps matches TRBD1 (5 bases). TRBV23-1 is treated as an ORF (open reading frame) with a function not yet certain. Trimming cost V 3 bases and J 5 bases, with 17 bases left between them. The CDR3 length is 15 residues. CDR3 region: CASSHARVDGDEQYF. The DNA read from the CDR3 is TGCGCCAGCAGTCACGCCAGGGTGGATGGCGACGAG.

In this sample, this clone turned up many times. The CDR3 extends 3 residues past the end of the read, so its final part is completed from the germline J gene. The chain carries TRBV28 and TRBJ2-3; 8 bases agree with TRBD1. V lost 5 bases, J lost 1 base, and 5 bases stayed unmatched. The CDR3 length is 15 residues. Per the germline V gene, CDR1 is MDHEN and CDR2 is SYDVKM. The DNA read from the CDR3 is TGTGCCAGCAGTCTGGAGACAGGGGGCACAGATACG. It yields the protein CASSLETGGTDT. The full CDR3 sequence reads CASSLETGGTDTQYF.

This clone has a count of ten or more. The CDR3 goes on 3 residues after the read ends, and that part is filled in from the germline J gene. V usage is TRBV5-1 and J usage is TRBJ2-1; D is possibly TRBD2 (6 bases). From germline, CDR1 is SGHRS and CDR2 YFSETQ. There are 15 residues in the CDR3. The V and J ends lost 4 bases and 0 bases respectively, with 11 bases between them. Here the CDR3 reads CASSPSASSYNEQFF. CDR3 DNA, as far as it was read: TGCGCCAGCAGCCCTAGCGCTAGCTCCTACAATGAG.

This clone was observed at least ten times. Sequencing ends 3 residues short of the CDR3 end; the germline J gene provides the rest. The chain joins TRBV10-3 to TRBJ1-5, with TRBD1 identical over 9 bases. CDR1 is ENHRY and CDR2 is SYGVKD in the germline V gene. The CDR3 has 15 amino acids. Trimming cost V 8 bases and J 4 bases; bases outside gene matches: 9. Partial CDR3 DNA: TGTGCCATCGGAAAGACAGGGGGAGGTAATCAGCCC. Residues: CAIGKTGGGNQP. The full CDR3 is CAIGKTGGGNQPQHF.

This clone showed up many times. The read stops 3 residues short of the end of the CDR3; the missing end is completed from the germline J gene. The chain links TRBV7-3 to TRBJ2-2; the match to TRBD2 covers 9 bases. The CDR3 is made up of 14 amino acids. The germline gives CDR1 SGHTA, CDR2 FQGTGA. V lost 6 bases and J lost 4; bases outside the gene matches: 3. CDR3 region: CASSAGGPTGELFF. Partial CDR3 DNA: TGTGCCAGCAGTGCGGGGGGGCCCACCGGGGAG.

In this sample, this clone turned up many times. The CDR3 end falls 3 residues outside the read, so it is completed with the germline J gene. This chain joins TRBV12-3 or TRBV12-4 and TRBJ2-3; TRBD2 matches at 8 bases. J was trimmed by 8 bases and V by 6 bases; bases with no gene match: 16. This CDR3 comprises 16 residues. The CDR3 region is CASSHLPTGGVGTQYF. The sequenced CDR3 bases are TGTGCCAGCAGCCACCTCCCTACGGGGGGGGTGGGTACG.

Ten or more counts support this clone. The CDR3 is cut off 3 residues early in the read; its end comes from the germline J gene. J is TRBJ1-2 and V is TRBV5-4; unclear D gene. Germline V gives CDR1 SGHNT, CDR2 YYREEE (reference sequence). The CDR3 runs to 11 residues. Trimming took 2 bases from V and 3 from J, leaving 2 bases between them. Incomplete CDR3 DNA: TGTGCCAGCAGCTTCGACTATGGC. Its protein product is CASSFDYG. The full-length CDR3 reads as CASSFDYGYTF. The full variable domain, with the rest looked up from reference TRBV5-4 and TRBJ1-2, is ETGVTQSPTHLIKTRGQQVTLRCSSQSGHNTVSWYQQALGQGPQFIFQYYREEENGRGNFPPRFSGLQFPNYSSELNVNALELDDSALYLCASSFDYGYTFGSGTRLTVV.

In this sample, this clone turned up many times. This CDR3 is CGAKLAGVDTGELFF. The part of the CDR3 DNA that was read is TGCGGCGCCAAACTAGCGGGGGTAGACACCGGGGAG. This rearrangement joins TRBV29-1 to TRBJ2-2; TRBD2 agrees at 11 bases. The sequenced fragment ends 3 residues before the CDR3 boundary, so the rest is inferred from the germline J gene. Germline V gene sequence: CDR1 SQVTM, CDR2 ANQGSEA. CDR3 length equals 15 residues.

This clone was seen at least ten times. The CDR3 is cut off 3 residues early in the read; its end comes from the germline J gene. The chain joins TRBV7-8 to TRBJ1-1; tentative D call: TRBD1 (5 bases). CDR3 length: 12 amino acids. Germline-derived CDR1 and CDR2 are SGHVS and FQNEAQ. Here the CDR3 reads CASSLVAGGAFF. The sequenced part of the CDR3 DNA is TGTGCCAGCAGCTTAGTTGCGGGGGGG.

The sequenced CDR3 bases are TGTGCCAGCTCACCACAGGACAGACAAATCAATTCACCC. Its translation: CASSPQDRQINSP. The CDR3 reads in full as CASSPQDRQINSPLHF. The V and J genes are TRBV18 and TRBJ1-6, with D perhaps matching TRBD1 (6 bases). With the read ending 3 residues before the CDR3 end, the germline J gene is used to fill in that end. Germline-derived CDR1 and CDR2 are KGHSH and LQKENI. V lost 1 base to trimming and J lost 7 bases, with 14 bases between them. This CDR3 spans 16 amino acids.

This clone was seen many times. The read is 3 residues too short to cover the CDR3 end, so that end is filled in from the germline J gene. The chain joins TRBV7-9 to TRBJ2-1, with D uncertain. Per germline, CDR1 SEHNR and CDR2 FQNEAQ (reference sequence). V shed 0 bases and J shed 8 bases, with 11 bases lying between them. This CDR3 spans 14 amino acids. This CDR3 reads CASSLAGTVDEQFF. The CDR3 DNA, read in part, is TGTGCCAGCAGCTTAGCTGGCACCGTTGATGAG.

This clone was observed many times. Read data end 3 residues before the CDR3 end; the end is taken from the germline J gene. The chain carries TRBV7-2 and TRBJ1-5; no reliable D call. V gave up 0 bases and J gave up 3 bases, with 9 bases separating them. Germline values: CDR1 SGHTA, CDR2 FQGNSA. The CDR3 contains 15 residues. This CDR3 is CASSLALGDNQPQHF. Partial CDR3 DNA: TGTGCCAGCAGCTTAGCGCTCGGGGACAATCAGCCC.

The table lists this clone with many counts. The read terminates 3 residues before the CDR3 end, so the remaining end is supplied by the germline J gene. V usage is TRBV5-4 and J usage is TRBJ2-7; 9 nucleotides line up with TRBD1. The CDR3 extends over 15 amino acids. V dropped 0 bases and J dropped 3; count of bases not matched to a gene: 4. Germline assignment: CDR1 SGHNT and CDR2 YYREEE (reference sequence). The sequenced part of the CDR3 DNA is TGTGCCAGCAGCTTGGGGGACAGGGACTACTACGAG. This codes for CASSLGDRDYYE. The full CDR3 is CASSLGDRDYYEQYF.

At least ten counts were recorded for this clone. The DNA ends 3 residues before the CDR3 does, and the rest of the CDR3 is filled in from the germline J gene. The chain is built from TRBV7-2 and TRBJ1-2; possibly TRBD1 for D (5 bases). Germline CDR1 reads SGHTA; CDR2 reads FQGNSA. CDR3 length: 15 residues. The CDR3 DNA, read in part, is TGTGCCAGCAGCTCCAGCAGGGCCGTTGATGAGGGC. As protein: CASSSSRAVDEG. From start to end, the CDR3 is CASSSSRAVDEGYTF.

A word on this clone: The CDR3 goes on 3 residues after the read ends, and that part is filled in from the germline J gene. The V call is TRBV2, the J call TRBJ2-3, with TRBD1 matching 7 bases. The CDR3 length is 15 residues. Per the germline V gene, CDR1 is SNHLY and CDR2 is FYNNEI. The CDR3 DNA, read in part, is TGTGCCAGCAGTGCCCCGGGACAGAGAGATCAGCCG. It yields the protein CASSAPGQRDQP. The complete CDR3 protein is CASSAPGQRDQPQYF. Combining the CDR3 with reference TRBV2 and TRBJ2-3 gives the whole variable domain EPEVTQTPSHQVTQMGQEVILRCVPISNHLYFYWYRQILGQKVEFLVSFYNNEISEKSEIFDDQFSVERPDGSNFTLKIRSTKLEDSAMYFCASSAPGQRDQPQYFGPGTRLTVL.

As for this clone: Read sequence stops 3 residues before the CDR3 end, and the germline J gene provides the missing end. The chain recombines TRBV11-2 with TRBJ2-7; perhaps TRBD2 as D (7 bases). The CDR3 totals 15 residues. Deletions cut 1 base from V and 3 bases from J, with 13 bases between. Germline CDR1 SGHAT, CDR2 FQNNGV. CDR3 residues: CASSLGRGGHYEQYF. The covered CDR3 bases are TGTGCCAGCAGCTTAGGGAGGGGGGGGCACTACGAG.

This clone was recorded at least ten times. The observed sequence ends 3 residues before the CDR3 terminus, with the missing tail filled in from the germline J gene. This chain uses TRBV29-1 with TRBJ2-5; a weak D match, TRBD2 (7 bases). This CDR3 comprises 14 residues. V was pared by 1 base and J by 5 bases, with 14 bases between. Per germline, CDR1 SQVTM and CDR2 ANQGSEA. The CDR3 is CSVEGWGGRETQYF. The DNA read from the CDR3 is TGCAGCGTTGAAGGTTGGGGGGGCCGGGAGACC.

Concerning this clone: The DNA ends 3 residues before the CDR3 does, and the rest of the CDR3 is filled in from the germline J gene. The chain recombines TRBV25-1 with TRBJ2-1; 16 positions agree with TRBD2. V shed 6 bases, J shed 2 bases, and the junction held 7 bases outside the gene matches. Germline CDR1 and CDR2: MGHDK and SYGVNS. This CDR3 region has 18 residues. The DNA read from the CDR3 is TGTGCCAGCAGCAGTGGGACTAGCGGGAGGGCCACCTACAATGAG. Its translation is CASSSGTSGRATYNE. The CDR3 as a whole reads CASSSGTSGRATYNEQFF.

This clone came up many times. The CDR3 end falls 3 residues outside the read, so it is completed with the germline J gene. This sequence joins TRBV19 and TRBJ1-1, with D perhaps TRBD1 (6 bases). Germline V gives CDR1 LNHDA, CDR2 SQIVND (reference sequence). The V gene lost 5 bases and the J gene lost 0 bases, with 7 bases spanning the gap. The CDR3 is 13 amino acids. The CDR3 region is CASSQGMNTEAFF. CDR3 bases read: TGTGCCAGTAGTCAGGGGATGAACACTGAA.

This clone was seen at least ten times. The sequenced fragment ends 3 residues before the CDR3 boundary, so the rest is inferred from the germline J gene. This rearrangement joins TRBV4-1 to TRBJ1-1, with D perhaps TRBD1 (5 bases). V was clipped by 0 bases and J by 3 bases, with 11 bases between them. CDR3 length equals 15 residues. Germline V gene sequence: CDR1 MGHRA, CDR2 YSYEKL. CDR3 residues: CASSQDWGGDTEAFF. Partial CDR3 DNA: TGCGCCAGCAGCCAAGATTGGGGGGGGGACACTGAA.

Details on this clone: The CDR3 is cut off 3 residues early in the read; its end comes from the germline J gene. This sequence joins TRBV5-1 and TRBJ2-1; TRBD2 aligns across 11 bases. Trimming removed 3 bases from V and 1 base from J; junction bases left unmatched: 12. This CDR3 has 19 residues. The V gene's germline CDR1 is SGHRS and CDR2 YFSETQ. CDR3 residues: CASSSPSGRSLPSYNEQFF. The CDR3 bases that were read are TGCGCCAGCAGCTCCCCTAGCGGGAGGTCCTTACCTTCCTACAATGAG.

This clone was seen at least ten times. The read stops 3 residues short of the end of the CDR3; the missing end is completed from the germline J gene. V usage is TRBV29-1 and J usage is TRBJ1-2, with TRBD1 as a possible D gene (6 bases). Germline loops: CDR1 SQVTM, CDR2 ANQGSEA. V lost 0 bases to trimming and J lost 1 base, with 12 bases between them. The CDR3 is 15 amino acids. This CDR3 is CSVEEGGDLNYGYTF. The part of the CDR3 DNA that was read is TGCAGCGTTGAAGAAGGGGGGGACCTTAACTATGGC. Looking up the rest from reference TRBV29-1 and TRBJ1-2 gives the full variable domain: SAVISQKPSRDICQRGTSLTIQCQVDSQVTMMFWYRQQPGQSLTLIATANQGSEATYESGFVIDKFPISRPNLTFSTLTVSNMSPEDSSIYLCSVEEGGDLNYGYTFGSGTRLTVV.

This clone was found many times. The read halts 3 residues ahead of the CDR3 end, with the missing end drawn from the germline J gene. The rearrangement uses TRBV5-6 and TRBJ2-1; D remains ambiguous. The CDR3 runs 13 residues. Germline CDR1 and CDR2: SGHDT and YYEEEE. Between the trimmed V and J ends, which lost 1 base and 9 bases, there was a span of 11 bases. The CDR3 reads CASSLRGVAEQFF. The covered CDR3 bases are TGTGCCAGCAGCTTGAGAGGCGTAGCTGAG.

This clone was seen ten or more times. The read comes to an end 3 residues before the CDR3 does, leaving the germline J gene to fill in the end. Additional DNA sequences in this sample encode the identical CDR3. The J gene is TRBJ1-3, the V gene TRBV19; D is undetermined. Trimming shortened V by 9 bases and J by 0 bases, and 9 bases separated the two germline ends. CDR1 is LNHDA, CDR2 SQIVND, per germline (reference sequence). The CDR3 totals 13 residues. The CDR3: CASLTISGNTIYF. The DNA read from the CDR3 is TGTGCCAGCTTAACTATCTCTGGAAACACC.

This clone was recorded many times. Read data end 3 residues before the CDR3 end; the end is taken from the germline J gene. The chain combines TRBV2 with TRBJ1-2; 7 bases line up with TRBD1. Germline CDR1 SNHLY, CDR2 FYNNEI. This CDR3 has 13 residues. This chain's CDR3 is CASSYDRVEGYTF. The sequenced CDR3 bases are TGTGCCAGCAGTTATGACAGGGTAGAGGGC.